This TCR beta chain was identified during a study of T cell responses to AZD1222 COVID-19 vaccine. Sequencing used immunoSEQ multiplex PCR; TCRdb keeps in-frame clones, though not all of them. The profile shows some 30,000 clones, under 90% of them singletons. V shed 4 bases and J shed 7 bases, with 13 bases lying between them. This CDR3 spans 14 amino acids. CDR1 SGHAT and CDR2 FQDESV come from the germline V gene (reference sequence). To note about this clone: Its target is not known.

Study-wide results and caveats: Baseline seropositivity characterized only 5 or 6 AZD1222 recipients. Repertoires in all cases were sampled only once the peak T cell response had passed. Most donors were white British, females outnumbered males, and clonal diversity was possibly underestimated. Variant regions that are unmutated are reportedly the target of nearly half of spike-specific TCRs.

This specimen consisted of peripheral blood, obtained on day 0 of AZD1222 vaccination. The J gene is TRBJ2-2, the V gene TRBV11-1; unclear D gene. The receptor comes from an adult in good health. CDR3 residues: CASSSPLQLGELFF. CDR3 coding DNA: TGTGCCAGCAGCTCTCCCCTTCAGCTCGGGGAGCTGTTTTTT.